Shown below are 14 T cell receptor beta chains from a single sample sequenced in a study of OX40 agonist ivuxolimab in advanced cancers. The assay was immunoSEQ multiplex PCR, and TCRdb's table has in-frame clones only and misses some. The table includes some 70,000 clones, around 86% detected once. The sequencing here drew on CD4+ or CD8+ T cells sorted from blood, taken in a trial of the OX40 agonist ivuxolimab. Every receptor here comes from an adult with an advanced solid tumor such as melanoma, head and neck, liver or kidney cancer.

The chain combines TRBV6-1 with TRBJ2-5; D not resolved. Germline assignment: CDR1 MNHNS and CDR2 SASEGT. V gave up 5 bases and J gave up 4 bases, with 5 bases separating them. The CDR3 is 11 residues long. The CDR3 nucleotides are TGTGCCAGCAGTTACCGAGAGACCCAGTACTTC. Translating gives CASSYRETQYF.

The chain recombines TRBV4-3 with TRBJ1-5; D not resolved. Per germline, CDR1 LGHNA and CDR2 YSLEER. V gave up 3 bases and J gave up 1 base, with 10 bases separating them. This CDR3 region has 15 residues. The CDR3 here is CASSQDFQSNQPQHF. CDR3 sequence (DNA): TGCGCCAGCAGCCAGGACTTTCAAAGCAATCAGCCCCAGCATTTT.

This chain uses TRBV7-2 with TRBJ1-2, with a tentative D call TRBD1 (6 bases). Trimming cost V 2 bases and J 6 bases, with 13 bases left between them. Germline V CDR1 and CDR2: SGHTA, FQGNSA. The CDR3 covers 14 residues. CDR3 region: CASSLNRGADGYTF. CDR3 sequence (DNA): TGTGCCAGCAGCTTAAATAGGGGGGCGGATGGCTACACCTTC. The variable domain in full, with the rest retrieved from reference TRBV7-2 and TRBJ1-2, is GAGVSQSPSNKVTEKGKDVELRCDPISGHTALYWYRQSLGQGLEFLIYFQGNSAPDKSGLPSDRFSAERTGGSVSTLTIQRTQQEDSAVYLCASSLNRGADGYTFGSGTRLTVV.

The chain recombines TRBV5-5 with TRBJ2-5; 13 bases match TRBD2. J lost 2 bases, V lost 3 bases, and 7 bases had no gene match. Looked up from germline, CDR1 is SGHKS and CDR2 is YYEKEE (reference sequence). The CDR3 is made up of 17 amino acids. CDR3 bases: TGTGCCAGCAGCTCCCTAGGACTAGCGGGGGAACAAGAGACCCAGTACTTC. Its translation: CASSSLGLAGEQETQYF.

In DNA form, the CDR3 reads TGCGCCAGCAGTCAAATGGGAGAGGAGCAGTACTTC. It translates to CASSQMGEEQYF. V gene TRBV23-1 combines with J gene TRBJ2-7, with TRBD2 as a possible D gene (5 bases). TRBV23-1 qualifies as an ORF whose function is uncertain. The ends were cut back, 2 bases at V and 7 bases at J, with 9 bases in the middle. This CDR3 spans 12 amino acids.

The chain combines TRBV9 with TRBJ2-6; TRBD2 matches at 7 bases. Germline lookup yields CDR1 SGDLS and CDR2 YYNGEE. The CDR3 is made up of 18 amino acids. Trimming at V came to 7 bases and at J to 3 bases, leaving 16 bases not matched to a gene. The CDR3 region has the DNA TGTGCCAGCCAGCCTAGAGGACTAGATGCAATTGGGGCCAACGTCCTGACTTTC. Protein: CASQPRGLDAIGANVLTF.

This rearrangement joins TRBV27 to TRBJ1-4; D perhaps matches TRBD1 (6 bases). CDR1 MNHEY and CDR2 SMNVEV come from the germline V gene (reference sequence). This CDR3 is built from 18 residues. Trimming cost V 5 bases and J 0 bases, with 19 bases left between them. This CDR3 reads CASSLRQAVFATNEKLFF. The CDR3 DNA reads as TGTGCCAGCAGTCTTCGACAGGCCGTGTTTGCAACTAATGAAAAACTGTTTTTT.

The V gene is TRBV2, the J gene TRBJ1-4; 8 bases map to TRBD1. This CDR3 is 14 amino acids long. The J segment lost 7 bases and the V segment lost 6 bases, leaving 7 bases of the junction unmatched. Germline loops: CDR1 SNHLY, CDR2 FYNNEI. In DNA form, the CDR3 reads TGTGCCAGCAGCCGCAGGGGGCTGGCTGAAAAACTGTTTTTT. Translated, it gives CASSRRGLAEKLFF.

The chain has TRBV6-5 and TRBJ1-3, with a weak D call TRBD1 (6 bases). Germline CDR1 reads MNHEY; CDR2 reads SVGAGI. The length of the CDR3 is 14 residues. V lost 2 bases and J lost 8, with 13 bases in between. As DNA, the CDR3 is TGTGCCAGCAGTTACGAGGGACAATGGCACACCATATATTTT. Its translation is CASSYEGQWHTIYF.

This sequence joins TRBV2 and TRBJ2-1; D remains unclear. Germline CDR1 and CDR2: SNHLY and FYNNEI. CDR3 length: 13 amino acids. The germline V and J ends were trimmed by 1 base and 0 bases, with 1 base remaining between them. The CDR3 spells CASSEGSYNEQFF. The CDR3 DNA follows: TGTGCCAGCAGTGAAGGCTCCTACAATGAGCAGTTCTTC. Based on the CDR3 plus reference TRBV2 and TRBJ2-1, the full variable domain is EPEVTQTPSHQVTQMGQEVILRCVPISNHLYFYWYRQILGQKVEFLVSFYNNEISEKSEIFDDQFSVERPDGSNFTLKIRSTKLEDSAMYFCASSEGSYNEQFFGPGTRLTVL.

The V call is TRBV28, the J call TRBJ1-2; 7 bases align to TRBD1. This CDR3 is 14 amino acids long. Per the germline V gene, CDR1 is MDHEN and CDR2 is SYDVKM. J gave up 6 bases and V 8 bases, and 12 bases lay outside the gene matches. The CDR3 spells CASYDNTGVDGYTF. The CDR3 nucleotides read TGTGCCAGCTACGATAATACAGGGGTGGATGGCTACACCTTC.

The chain uses TRBV6-5 and TRBJ2-7; 11 bases fit TRBD2. The germline CDR1 and CDR2 sequences are MNHEY and SVGAGI. The CDR3 runs 13 residues. V was clipped by 6 bases and J by 8 bases; unmatched bases: 6. The CDR3 loop is CASSSSGGLQQYF. DNA for the CDR3: TGTGCCAGCAGCTCTAGCGGGGGGCTTCAGCAGTACTTC.

The gene calls are TRBV28 and TRBJ1-2, with D hard to call. Trimming shortened V by 6 bases and J by 4 bases, and 15 bases separated the two germline ends. This CDR3 spans 14 amino acids. Germline lookup yields CDR1 MDHEN and CDR2 SYDVKM. CDR3 sequence: CASSSKIRGYGYTF. The CDR3 nucleotides are TGTGCCAGCAGCTCCAAGATTCGGGGCTATGGCTACACCTTC.

The CDR3 nucleotides are TGCGCCAGCAGTGAGTCGGGACTAGCGGGGCCACGAGGAGAGACCCAGTACTTC. Its translation is CASSESGLAGPRGETQYF. This chain links TRBV10-2 with TRBJ2-5; 13 bases fit TRBD2. CDR1 WSHSY and CDR2 SAAADI come from the germline V gene. The CDR3 is made up of 18 amino acids. V gave up 0 bases and J gave up 4 bases; unmatched junction bases: 8.